These 29 T cell receptor beta chains came from one sample sequenced in a study of healthy donors' naive CD4 and CD8 T cells. TCR libraries were built from roughly 0.5 ug of total RNA by linear amplification. TCRdb used MiXCR to reprocess the reads, holding one entry per CDR3 protein. The sample carries 150,000 to 200,000 distinct CDR3 sequences, about 76% recorded once. Sequencing was done on a sample of naive CD4+ and CD8+ T cells sorted from blood, pooled from several donors. All receptors come from a pool of human donors in good health; the sample pools cells from several healthy donors.

This clonotype has more than one count but fewer than ten. V usage is TRBV19 and J usage is TRBJ1-2; D remains ambiguous. This CDR3 is 11 amino acids long. Germline values: CDR1 LNHDA, CDR2 SQIVND (reference sequence). V lost 10 bases and J 6 bases, leaving 12 bases between the germline ends. CDR3 sequence (DNA): TGTGCCACCAAATTAGAGGATGGCTACACCTTC. It codes for CATKLEDGYTF.

The chain links TRBV29-1 to TRBJ2-7; D perhaps matches TRBD1 (6 bases). The CDR3 loop spans 13 amino acids. V was shortened by 1 base and J by 2 bases, with 9 bases between the two germline ends. Germline values: CDR1 SQVTM, CDR2 ANQGSEA. The CDR3, as DNA: TGCAGCGTTGAAGGTACAGGGCCCTACGAGCAGTACTTC. It encodes CSVEGTGPYEQYF.

This chain connects TRBV27 to TRBJ2-7; 10 bases are a match to TRBD1. The CDR3 runs 15 residues. Germline V gene sequence: CDR1 MNHEY, CDR2 SMNVEV (reference sequence). The V gene end was trimmed by 5 bases and the J gene end by 6 bases; junction bases not matched to a gene: 10. CDR3 DNA sequence: TGTGCCAGCAGTAGGACAGGGGGGTACGTTGGCGAGCAGTACTTC. This encodes CASSRTGGYVGEQYF.

The chain couples TRBV5-1 to TRBJ2-1; D is unclear. The ends were cut back, 0 bases at V and 4 bases at J, with 14 bases in the middle. The CDR3 length is 16 residues. Germline-derived CDR1 and CDR2 are SGHRS and YFSETQ. The CDR3 coding sequence is TGCGCCAGCAGCTTGGCCGTGGCGGCCGGTTACAATGAGCAGTTCTTC. Protein: CASSLAVAAGYNEQFF.

The chain is built from TRBV6-5 and TRBJ1-2; a weak D match, TRBD1 (6 bases). Trimming left V 5 bases short and J 4 bases short, with 8 bases between. CDR3 length: 12 residues. Per germline, CDR1 MNHEY and CDR2 SVGAGI. This CDR3 reads CASSGGTYGYTF. CDR3 in DNA: TGTGCCAGCAGTGGGGGCACCTATGGCTACACCTTC.

This chain uses TRBV6-4 with TRBJ2-7; D might be TRBD1 (7 bases). Trimming removed 9 bases at V and 2 bases at J, with 23 bases between. In germline, CDR1 is MRHNA, CDR2 SNTAGT. The CDR3 contains 16 residues. The CDR3 nucleotides are TGTGCCAGGCGGGAAGTCTCGGACAGGAGTACCTACGAGCAGTACTTC. It encodes CARREVSDRSTYEQYF.

The rearrangement uses TRBV19 and TRBJ1-5; tentatively, D is TRBD1 (5 bases). V was cut by 6 bases and J by 6 bases, with 15 bases left in between. This CDR3 is built from 14 residues. Germline V CDR1 and CDR2: LNHDA, SQIVND (reference sequence). CDR3 residues: CASSWRGTGQPQHF. CDR3 in DNA: TGTGCCAGTAGCTGGAGGGGAACGGGTCAGCCCCAGCATTTT.

This clonotype was observed once. This CDR3 reads CAWSIGTGRWNTEAFF. CDR3 in DNA: TGTGCCTGGAGTATCGGGACCGGCCGTTGGAACACTGAAGCTTTCTTT. The chain combines TRBV30 with TRBJ1-1, with TRBD1 as a possible D gene (5 bases). The CDR3 is made up of 16 amino acids. Germline loops: CDR1 GTSNPN, CDR2 SVGIG (reference sequence). V lost 2 bases and J lost 1, with 17 bases in between.

The chain combines TRBV6-5 with TRBJ1-5; 7 bases match TRBD1. CDR3 length equals 17 residues. J lost 2 bases, V lost 2 bases, and 9 bases had no gene match. Per germline, CDR1 MNHEY and CDR2 SVGAGI. The CDR3 region is CASSYGPGQNRNQPQHF. CDR3 DNA sequence: TGTGCCAGCAGTTACGGGCCGGGACAGAACCGCAATCAGCCCCAGCATTTT.

A single count supports this clonotype. The chain uses TRBV12-3 or TRBV12-4 and TRBJ2-1; D may be TRBD2 (5 bases). The CDR3 consists of 12 residues. The V gene lost 10 bases and the J gene lost 9 bases, with 16 bases spanning the gap. The CDR3 DNA follows: TGTGCCACCAGCTCGACTAAATCTGAGCAGTTCTTC. This gives the protein CATSSTKSEQFF.

The J gene is TRBJ1-1, the V gene TRBV29-1; possibly TRBD1 for D (6 bases). The CDR3 length is 14 residues. Germline V gives CDR1 SQVTM, CDR2 ANQGSEA. Deletions cut 2 bases from V and 6 bases from J, with 16 bases between. Here the CDR3 reads CSVEPTRGKAEAFF. In DNA form, the CDR3 reads TGCAGCGTTGAACCAACCAGGGGTAAGGCTGAAGCTTTCTTT.

The chain couples TRBV5-1 to TRBJ2-7, with D possibly matching TRBD2 (5 bases). Germline lookup yields CDR1 SGHRS and CDR2 YFSETQ. The CDR3 loop spans 13 amino acids. V lost 4 bases and J lost 4, with 12 bases in between. In DNA, the CDR3 is TGCGCCAGCAGCGCCGGACCGGGATACGAGCAGTACTTC. This sequence encodes CASSAGPGYEQYF.

The V gene is TRBV30, the J gene TRBJ1-1, with 8 bases that match TRBD1. V shed 3 bases, J shed 1 base, and the junction held 1 base outside the gene matches. From germline, CDR1 is GTSNPN and CDR2 SVGIG (reference sequence). This CDR3 is 13 amino acids long. Written as DNA, the CDR3 is TGTGCCTGGAGGGGACAGGCGAACACTGAAGCTTTCTTT. It translates to CAWRGQANTEAFF.

V usage is TRBV20-1 and J usage is TRBJ2-7; TRBD2 matches at 11 bases. CDR1 is DFQATT and CDR2 is SNEGSKA in the germline V gene (reference sequence). Trimming cost V 4 bases and J 9 bases; bases outside gene matches: 8. CDR3 length: 13 residues. The CDR3 DNA is TGCAGTGCTATAGCGGGGGGGTTATCGGGGCAGTACTTC. Translation: CSAIAGGLSGQYF.

This clonotype was seen a few times. V usage is TRBV13 and J usage is TRBJ2-5; a weak D match, TRBD1 (6 bases). This CDR3 has 14 residues. CDR1 and CDR2 (germline): PRHDT, FYEKMQ (reference sequence). Trimming pared 0 bases from V and 3 bases from J, leaving 8 bases between. CDR3 region: CASSLGSGEETQYF. CDR3 nucleotides: TGTGCCAGCAGCTTAGGGTCAGGGGAAGAGACCCAGTACTTC.

The chain combines TRBV15 with TRBJ2-7, with TRBD2 matching 10 bases. Germline-derived CDR1 and CDR2 are LNHNV and YYDKDF (reference sequence). V was pared by 0 bases and J by 4 bases, with 3 bases of the junction left unmatched. The CDR3 sequence is 15 residues long. CDR3 DNA: TGTGCCACCAGCAGAGATGCTAGCGGGAGTTACGAGCAGTACTTC. It yields the protein CATSRDASGSYEQYF.

V and J are TRBV6-5 and TRBJ1-4, with TRBD1 identical over 9 bases. CDR1 and CDR2 (germline): MNHEY, SVGAGI. The junction had 14 bases not matched to a gene; V was cut back by 6 bases and J by 3 bases. The CDR3 totals 18 residues. The CDR3 coding sequence is TGTGCCAGCAGCCCGACCGGGACAGGGAGTGGGCCTAATGAAAAACTGTTTTTT. Protein sequence: CASSPTGTGSGPNEKLFF.

The V and J genes are TRBV30 and TRBJ1-2; TRBD1 matches at 7 bases. Per the germline V gene, CDR1 is GTSNPN and CDR2 is SVGIG (reference sequence). V dropped 5 bases and J dropped 11; count of bases not matched to a gene: 11. CDR3 length equals 12 residues. CDR3 protein: CAWAGGGWRYTF. The DNA of the CDR3 is TGTGCCTGGGCAGGAGGGGGCTGGAGATACACCTTC.

This clonotype has just a few counts. The rearrangement uses TRBV19 and TRBJ2-4, with 10 positions matching TRBD2. The length of the CDR3 is 16 residues. J lost 0 bases, V lost 6 bases, and 5 bases had no gene match. Per the germline V gene, CDR1 is LNHDA and CDR2 is SQIVND (reference sequence). CDR3 nucleotide sequence: TGTGCCAGTAGAGATGTAGCGGGGGGAGCCAAAAACATTCAGTACTTC. Translating it yields CASRDVAGGAKNIQYF. Filled out from reference TRBV19 and TRBJ2-4, the complete variable domain reads DGGITQSPKYLFRKEGQNVTLSCEQNLNHDAMYWYRQDPGQGLRLIYYSQIVNDFQKGDIAEGYSVSREKKESFPLTVTSAQKNPTAFYLCASRDVAGGAKNIQYFGAGTRLSVL.

The V gene is TRBV19, the J gene TRBJ1-2; D might be TRBD1 (5 bases). The CDR3 is 15 residues long. CDR1 is LNHDA, CDR2 SQIVND, per germline (reference sequence). Trimming stripped 5 bases from V and 3 bases from J, with 16 bases between. The CDR3 here is CASSAGRLYHYGYTF. The DNA for the CDR3 is TGTGCCAGTAGTGCGGGACGGTTGTACCACTATGGCTACACCTTC.

This clonotype showed up just a few times. The CDR3 here is CASSSGWTAGSYEQYF. Here the CDR3 DNA reads TGTGCCAGCAGCTCTGGTTGGACAGCGGGCTCCTACGAGCAGTACTTC. The rearrangement joins TRBV5-5 to TRBJ2-7, with D possibly being TRBD1 or TRBD2 (6 bases each). The CDR3 sequence is 16 residues long. V lost 3 bases and J 0 bases, leaving 16 bases between the germline ends. The germline V gene encodes CDR1 SGHKS and CDR2 YYEKEE (reference sequence).

The J gene is TRBJ2-1, the V gene TRBV29-1; D may be TRBD1 (6 bases). CDR3 length equals 14 residues. Per germline, CDR1 SQVTM and CDR2 ANQGSEA. Between the trimmed V and J ends, which lost 6 bases and 4 bases, there was a span of 16 bases. The DNA for the CDR3 is TGCAGCGTATTCGACAGGAGCTGGTACAATGAGCAGTTCTTC. This sequence encodes CSVFDRSWYNEQFF.

The chain is built from TRBV12-3 or TRBV12-4 and TRBJ2-5; maybe TRBD2 (6 bases). This CDR3 has 15 residues. Trimming took off 6 bases at V and 4 bases at J, with 18 bases between the two ends. The CDR3 region has the DNA TGTGCCAGCAGCTCAGGGACTTCTTGGGCAGAGACCCAGTACTTC. This gives the protein CASSSGTSWAETQYF.

V and J are TRBV19 and TRBJ2-1, with unresolved D. The CDR3 loop spans 15 amino acids. The V gene lost 6 bases and the J gene lost 0 bases, with 12 bases spanning the gap. Germline assignment: CDR1 LNHDA and CDR2 SQIVND (reference sequence). CDR3 in DNA: TGTGCCAGTAGGAGCGAGTGGAGCTCCTACAATGAGCAGTTCTTC. Translating it yields CASRSEWSSYNEQFF.

The chain combines TRBV19 with TRBJ1-3; D is uncertain. The CDR3 is made up of 13 amino acids. The germline V gene has CDR1 LNHDA and CDR2 SQIVND (reference sequence). With 3 bases removed from V and 0 bases from J, the gap between germline ends came to 3 bases. CDR3 protein: CASSINSGNTIYF. The CDR3 nucleotides are TGTGCCAGTAGTATCAACTCTGGAAACACCATATATTTT.

The chain has TRBV20-1 and TRBJ2-7; the D gene is possibly TRBD2 (5 bases). Trimming took off 2 bases at V and 2 bases at J, with 10 bases between the two ends. CDR1 and CDR2 from the germline V gene are DFQATT and SNEGSKA (reference sequence). The CDR3 sequence is 13 residues long. CDR3 DNA sequence: TGCAGTGCTAGACCCAGCGGAGCCTACGAGCAGTACTTC. Amino acid sequence: CSARPSGAYEQYF.

This chain links TRBV19 with TRBJ1-2, with TRBD1 identical over 7 bases. V lost 10 bases and J lost 7; bases outside the gene matches: 9. Germline V gene data show CDR1 as LNHDA and CDR2 as SQIVND (reference sequence). The CDR3 length is 12 residues. CDR3 coding DNA: TGTGCCACCACGACAGGGTATGCTGGCTACACCTTC. Its translation: CATTTGYAGYTF.

This chain links TRBV27 with TRBJ1-5; D is undetermined. Germline-derived CDR1 and CDR2 are MNHEY and SMNVEV (reference sequence). V dropped 2 bases and J dropped 7 bases, with 12 bases sitting between them. CDR3 length equals 14 residues. The CDR3 DNA reads as TGTGCCAGCAGTTTAATAGGATCGAGGCAGCCCCAGCATTTT. This translates into CASSLIGSRQPQHF.

The chain's CDR3 is CASSGRGGNQPQHF. DNA for the CDR3: TGTGCCAGCTCCGGACGGGGAGGGAATCAGCCCCAGCATTTT. The chain joins TRBV19 to TRBJ1-5; no clear D gene. The CDR3 is 14 amino acids. The V gene's germline CDR1 is LNHDA and CDR2 SQIVND (reference sequence). The ends were cut back, 9 bases at V and 4 bases at J, with 16 bases in the middle.